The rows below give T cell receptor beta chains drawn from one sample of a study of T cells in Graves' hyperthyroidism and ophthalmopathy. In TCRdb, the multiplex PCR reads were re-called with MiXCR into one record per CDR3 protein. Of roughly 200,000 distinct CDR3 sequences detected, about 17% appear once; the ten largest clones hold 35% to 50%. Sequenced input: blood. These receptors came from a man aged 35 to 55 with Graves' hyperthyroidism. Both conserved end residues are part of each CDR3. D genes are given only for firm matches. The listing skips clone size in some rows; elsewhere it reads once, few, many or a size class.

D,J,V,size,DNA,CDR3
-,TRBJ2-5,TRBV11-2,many,TGTGCCAGCAGCTTAGATGATAGGTGGGGAGAGACCCAGTACTTC,CASSLDDRWGETQYF
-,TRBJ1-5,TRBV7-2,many,TGTGCCAGCAGCTTAGTAGCAGGGGTTAGCAATCAGCCCCAGCATTTT,CASSLVAGVSNQPQHF
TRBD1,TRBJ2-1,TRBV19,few,TGTGCCAGTAGTTACGGGACAGGTCACAATGAGCAGTTCTTC,CASSYGTGHNEQFF
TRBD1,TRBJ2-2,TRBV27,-,TGTGCCAGCAGTACCTACGGACAGGGGACCGACACCGGGGAGCTGTTTTTT,CASSTYGQGTDTGELFF
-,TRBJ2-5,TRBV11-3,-,TGTGCCAGCAGCAGGGAGGTGGAGACCCAGTACTTC,CASSREVETQYF
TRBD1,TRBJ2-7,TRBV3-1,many,TGTGCCAGCAGCCAGGGACAGGGGTACGAGCAGTACTTC,CASSQGQGYEQYF
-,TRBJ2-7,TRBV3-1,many,TGTGCCAGCAGCGAAAGAAGAGGCGGGGTAGCCTACGAGCAGTACTTC,CASSERRGGVAYEQYF
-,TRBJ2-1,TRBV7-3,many,TGTGCCAGCAGCGGTCAAGGACAGTACAATGAGCAGTTCTTC,CASSGQGQYNEQFF
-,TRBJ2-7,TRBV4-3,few,TGCGCCAGCAGCCAAGTTGGGCAGATCCTGATTTCCTACGAGCAGTACTTC,CASSQVGQILISYEQYF
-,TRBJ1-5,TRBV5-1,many,TGCGCCAGCAGCTTGGAAACCAATCAGCCCCAGCATTTT,CASSLETNQPQHF
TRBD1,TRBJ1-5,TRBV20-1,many,TGCAGTGCGACGGGACAGAACTTCAATCAGCCCCAGCATTTT,CSATGQNFNQPQHF
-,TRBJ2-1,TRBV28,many,TGTGCCAGCAGTTCAGCTGGAGACTCCTACAATGAGCAGTTCTTC,CASSSAGDSYNEQFF
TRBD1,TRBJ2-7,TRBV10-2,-,TGCGCCAGCACAAGGACAGGGGGCTACGAGCAGTACTTC,CASTRTGGYEQYF
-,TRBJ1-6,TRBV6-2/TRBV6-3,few,TGTGCCAGCAGTTCCTCTGGGCCCGATTCACCCCTCCACTTT,CASSSSGPDSPLHF
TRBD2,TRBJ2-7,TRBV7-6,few,TGTGCCAGCAGCTTAATGGGTGGGGAGGGATACGAGCAGTACTTC,CASSLMGGEGYEQYF
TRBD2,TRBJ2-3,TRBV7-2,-,TGTGCCAGCAGCTTAGTTTTGGGCGGGGGGGCTGTAGATACGCAGTATTTT,CASSLVLGGGAVDTQYF
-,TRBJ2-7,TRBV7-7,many,TGTGCTAGCAGCTTAGTAGGGGGCTACGAGCAGTACTTC,CASSLVGGYEQYF
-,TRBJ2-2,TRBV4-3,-,TGCGCCAGCAGCCAAGGACTGGGGCAAACCGGGGAGCTGTTTTTT,CASSQGLGQTGELFF
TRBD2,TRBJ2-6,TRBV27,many,TGTGCCAGCAGCGCGGGGGGGGCGCTGGGTTTTGGGGCCAACGTCCTGACTTTC,CASSAGGALGFGANVLTF
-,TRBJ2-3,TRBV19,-,TGTGCCAGTAGTATAGGGTACACTAGCACAGATACGCAGTATTTT,CASSIGYTSTDTQYF
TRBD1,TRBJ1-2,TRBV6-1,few,TGTGCCAGCAGTGACGTCCAGGGGGCAGACTATGGCTACACCTTC,CASSDVQGADYGYTF
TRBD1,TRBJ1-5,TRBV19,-,TGTGCCACGGAGACAGGGCCCAATCAGCCCCAGCATTTT,CATETGPNQPQHF
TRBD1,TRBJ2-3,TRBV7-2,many,TGTGCCAGCAGCCCGGACAGGGGAAAGACAGATACGCAGTATTTT,CASSPDRGKTDTQYF
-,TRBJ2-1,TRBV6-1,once,TGTGCCAGCGAGGCCAGTCCACAGTTCAATGAGCAGTTCTTC,CASEASPQFNEQFF
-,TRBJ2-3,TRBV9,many,TGTGCGACCAGCTTTGCGGGGGCTAGCACAGATACGCAGTATTTT,CATSFAGASTDTQYF
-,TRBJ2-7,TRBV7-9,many,TGTGCCAGCAGCAGCGCGGGAACCTACGAGCAGTACTTC,CASSSAGTYEQYF
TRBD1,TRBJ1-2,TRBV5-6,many,TGTGCCAGCAGCGTCGGGACAGTAGCTAACTATGGCTACACCTTC,CASSVGTVANYGYTF
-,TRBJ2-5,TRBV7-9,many,TGTGCCAGCAGCCGACGGGCCGGCAGGGTGTCCAGGGGAGAGACCCAGTACTTC,CASSRRAGRVSRGETQYF
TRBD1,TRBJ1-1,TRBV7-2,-,TGTGCCAGCAGCGAATACCGCAGGACAGGGGCTGAAGCTTTCTTT,CASSEYRRTGAEAFF
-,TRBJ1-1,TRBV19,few,TGTGCCAGTAGTACAACAGGGACTGAAGCTTTCTTT,CASSTTGTEAFF
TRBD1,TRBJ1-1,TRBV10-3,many,TGTGCCATCAGTGTACCGGGACAGGACACTGAAGCTTTCTTT,CAISVPGQDTEAFF
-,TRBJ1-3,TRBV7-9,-,TGTGCCAGCAGCCCGGGACGTGTTGGAAACACCATATATTTT,CASSPGRVGNTIYF
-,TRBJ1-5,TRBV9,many,TGTGCCAGCAGCCCTTCATTTGGACAGCCCCAGCATTTT,CASSPSFGQPQHF
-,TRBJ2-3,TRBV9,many,TGTGCCAGCAGCGTAGGGGGGGGCCAGGTGGGAGATACGCAGTATTTT,CASSVGGGQVGDTQYF
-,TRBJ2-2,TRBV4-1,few,TGCGCCAGCAGCCAAGACATTAACACCGGGGAGCTGTTTTTT,CASSQDINTGELFF
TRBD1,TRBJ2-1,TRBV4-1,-,TGCGCCAGCAGCCCTCCGGGACAGGGTGCCTACAATGAGCAGTTCTTC,CASSPPGQGAYNEQFF
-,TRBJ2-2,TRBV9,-,TGTGCCAGCAGCGTGGGTAACGGGGAGCTGTTTTTT,CASSVGNGELFF
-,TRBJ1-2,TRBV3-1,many,TGTGCCAGCAGTTCACAGGGAGCATCAGGCTACACCTTC,CASSSQGASGYTF
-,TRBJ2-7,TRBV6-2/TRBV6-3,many,TGTGCCAGCAGGACGGAGTACTCCTACGAGCAGTACTTC,CASRTEYSYEQYF
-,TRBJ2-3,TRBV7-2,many,TGTGCCAGCAGTCCTTCCCGCGCTACGCAGTATTTT,CASSPSRATQYF
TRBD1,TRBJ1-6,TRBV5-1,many,TGCGCCAGCAGCCCATTGACAGGGCTGGATTCACCCCTCCACTTT,CASSPLTGLDSPLHF
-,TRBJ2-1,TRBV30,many,TGTGCCTGGGTTAACGGGGTTTACAATGAGCAGTTCTTC,CAWVNGVYNEQFF
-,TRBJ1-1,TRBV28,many,TGTGCCAGCCGGGCGGAGCTAGGGAGCACTGAAGCTTTCTTT,CASRAELGSTEAFF
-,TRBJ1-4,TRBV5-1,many,TGCGCCAGCAGCTTGGACCCAGGAACAACTAATGAAAAACTGTTTTTT,CASSLDPGTTNEKLFF
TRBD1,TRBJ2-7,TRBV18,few,TGTGCCAGCTCACCCCGACAGGGGATTTACGAGCAGTACTTC,CASSPRQGIYEQYF
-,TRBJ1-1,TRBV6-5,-,TGTGCCAGCAGTTACCCGGCGACAAGGGGCCCTTTGAACACTGAAGCCTTCTTT,CASSYPATRGPLNTEAFF
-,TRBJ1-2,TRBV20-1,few,TGCAGTGCTAGAGATCTCGGGGTAAACTATGGCTACACCTTC,CSARDLGVNYGYTF
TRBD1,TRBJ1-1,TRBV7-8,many,TGTGCCAGCAGCTTACGACAGGGTTGGTACACTGAAGCTTTCTTT,CASSLRQGWYTEAFF
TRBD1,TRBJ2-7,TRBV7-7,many,TGTGCTAGCAGCTCCGGGACAGGGAGCGAGCAGTACTTC,CASSSGTGSEQYF
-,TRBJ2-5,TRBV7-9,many,TGTGCCAGCAGCTTCCCCTCGGGTGGCGAGACCCAGTACTTC,CASSFPSGGETQYF